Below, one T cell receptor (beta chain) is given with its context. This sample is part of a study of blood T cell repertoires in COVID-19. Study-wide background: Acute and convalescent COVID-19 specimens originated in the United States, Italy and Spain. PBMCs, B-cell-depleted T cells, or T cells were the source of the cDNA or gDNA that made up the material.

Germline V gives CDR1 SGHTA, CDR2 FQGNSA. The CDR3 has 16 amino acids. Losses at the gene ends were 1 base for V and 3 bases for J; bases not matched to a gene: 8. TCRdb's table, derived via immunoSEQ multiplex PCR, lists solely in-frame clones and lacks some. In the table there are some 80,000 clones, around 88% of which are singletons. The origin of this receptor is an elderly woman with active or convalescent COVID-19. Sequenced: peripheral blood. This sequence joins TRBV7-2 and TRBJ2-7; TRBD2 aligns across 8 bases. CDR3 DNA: TGTGCCAGCAGCTTAGTGGTGGCGGGAGGAGGCTACGAGCAGTACTTC. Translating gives CASSLVVAGGGYEQYF.